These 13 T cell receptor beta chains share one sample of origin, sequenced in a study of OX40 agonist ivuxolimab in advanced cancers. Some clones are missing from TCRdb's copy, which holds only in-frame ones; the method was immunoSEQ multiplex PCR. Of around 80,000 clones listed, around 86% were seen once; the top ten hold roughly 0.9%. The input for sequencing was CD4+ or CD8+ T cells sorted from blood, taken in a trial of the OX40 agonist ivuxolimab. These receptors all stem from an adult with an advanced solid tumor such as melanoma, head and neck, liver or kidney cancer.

The CDR3 DNA reads as TGTGCCTGGAGTACCGGGACTAGCCCAGATACGCAGTATTTT. Its protein product is CAWSTGTSPDTQYF. The chain combines TRBV30 with TRBJ2-3; 9 nucleotides match TRBD2. J gave up 4 bases and V 2 bases, and 4 bases lay outside the gene matches. CDR1 GTSNPN and CDR2 SVGIG come from the germline V gene (reference sequence). This CDR3 has 14 amino acids.

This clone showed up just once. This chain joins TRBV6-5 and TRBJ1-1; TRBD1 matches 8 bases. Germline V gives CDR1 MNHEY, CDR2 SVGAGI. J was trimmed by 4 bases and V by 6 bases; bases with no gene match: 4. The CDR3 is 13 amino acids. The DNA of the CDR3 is TGTGCCAGCAGCCGCAGGGGGCCCACTGAAGCTTTCTTT. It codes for CASSRRGPTEAFF.

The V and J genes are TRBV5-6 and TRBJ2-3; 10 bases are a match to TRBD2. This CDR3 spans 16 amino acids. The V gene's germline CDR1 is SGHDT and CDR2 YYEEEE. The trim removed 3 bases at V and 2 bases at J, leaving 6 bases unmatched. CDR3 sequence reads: CASSWRLAGDTDTQYF. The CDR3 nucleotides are TGTGCCAGCAGCTGGAGGCTAGCGGGAGACACAGATACGCAGTATTTT.

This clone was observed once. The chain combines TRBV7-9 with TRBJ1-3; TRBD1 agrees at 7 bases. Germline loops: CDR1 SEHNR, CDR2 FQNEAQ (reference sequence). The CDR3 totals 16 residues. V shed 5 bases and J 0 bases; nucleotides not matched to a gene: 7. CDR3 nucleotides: TGTGCCAGCAGCAAAGGGGACAGCTCCTCTGGAAACACCATATATTTT. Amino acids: CASSKGDSSSGNTIYF.

The CDR3 region has the DNA TGTGCCAGCAGCTTTAGAGACCGCCGAATAGATCAGCCCCAGCATTTT. Residues: CASSFRDRRIDQPQHF. The chain uses TRBV12-1 and TRBJ1-5. TRBV12-1 is shown as a pseudogene. This CDR3 is built from 16 residues.

The CDR3 loop reads CASSSGLAGGTDTQYF. The CDR3 DNA follows: TGTGCCAGCAGTTCCGGACTAGCGGGAGGAACAGATACGCAGTATTTT. The chain employs TRBV7-7 and TRBJ2-3; 14 bases agree with TRBD2. In germline, CDR1 is SSHAT, CDR2 FNYEAQ (reference sequence). The length of the CDR3 is 16 residues. Trimming took 6 bases from V and 3 from J; bases not matched to a gene: 5.

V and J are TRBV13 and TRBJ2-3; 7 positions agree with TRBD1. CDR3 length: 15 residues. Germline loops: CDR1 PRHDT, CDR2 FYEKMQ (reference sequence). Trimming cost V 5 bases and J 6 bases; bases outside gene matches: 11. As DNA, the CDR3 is TGTGCCAGCAGCCCACGACAGGGAACGGGGGATACGCAGTATTTT. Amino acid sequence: CASSPRQGTGDTQYF. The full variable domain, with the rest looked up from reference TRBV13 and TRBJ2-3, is AAGVIQSPRHLIKEKRETATLKCYPIPRHDTVYWYQQGPGQDPQFLISFYEKMQSDKGSIPDRFSAQQFSDYHSELNMSSLELGDSALYFCASSPRQGTGDTQYFGPGTRLTVL.

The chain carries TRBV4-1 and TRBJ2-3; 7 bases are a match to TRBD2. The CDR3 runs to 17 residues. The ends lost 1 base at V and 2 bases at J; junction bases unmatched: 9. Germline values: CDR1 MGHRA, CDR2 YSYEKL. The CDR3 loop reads CASSQGILADPTDTQYF. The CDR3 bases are TGCGCCAGCAGCCAAGGGATCCTAGCGGATCCCACAGATACGCAGTATTTT.

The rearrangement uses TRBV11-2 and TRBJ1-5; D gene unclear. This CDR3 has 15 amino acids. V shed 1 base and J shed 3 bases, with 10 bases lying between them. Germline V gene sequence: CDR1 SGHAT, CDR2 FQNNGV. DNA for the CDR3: TGTGCCAGCAGCTTAGGGGCGTCCTCCAATCAGCCCCAGCATTTT. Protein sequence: CASSLGASSNQPQHF.

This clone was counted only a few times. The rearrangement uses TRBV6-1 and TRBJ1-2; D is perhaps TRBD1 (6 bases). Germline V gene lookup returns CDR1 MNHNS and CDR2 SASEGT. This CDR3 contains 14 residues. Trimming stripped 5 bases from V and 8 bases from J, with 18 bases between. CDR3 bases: TGTGCCAGCAGTTTAACACAGGGAAGACGAGGCTACACCTTC. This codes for CASSLTQGRRGYTF.

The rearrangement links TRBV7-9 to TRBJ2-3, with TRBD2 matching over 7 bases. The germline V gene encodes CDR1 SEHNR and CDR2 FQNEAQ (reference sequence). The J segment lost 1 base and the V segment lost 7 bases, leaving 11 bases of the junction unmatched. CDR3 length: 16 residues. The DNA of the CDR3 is TGTGCCAGCATTCCGCTTGGGGGGGGTGGCACAGATACGCAGTATTTT. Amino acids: CASIPLGGGGTDTQYF. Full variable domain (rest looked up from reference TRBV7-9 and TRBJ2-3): DTGVSQNPRHKITKRGQNVTFRCDPISEHNRLYWYRQTLGQGPEFLTYFQNEAQLEKSRLLSDRFSAERPKGSFSTLEIQRTEQGDSAMYLCASIPLGGGGTDTQYFGPGTRLTVL.

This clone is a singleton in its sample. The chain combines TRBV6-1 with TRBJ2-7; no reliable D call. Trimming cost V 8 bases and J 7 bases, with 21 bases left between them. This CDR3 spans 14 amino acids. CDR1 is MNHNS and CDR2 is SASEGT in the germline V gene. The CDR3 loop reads CASGGNGPAREQYF. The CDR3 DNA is TGTGCCAGCGGTGGTAACGGACCTGCGAGAGAGCAGTACTTC.

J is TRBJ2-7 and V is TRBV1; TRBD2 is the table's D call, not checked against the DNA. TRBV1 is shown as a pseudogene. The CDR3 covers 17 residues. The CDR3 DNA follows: TGCACCAGCAGCTACGGACTCGGACTAGCGGGTTCCTACGAGCAGTACTTC. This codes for CTSSYGLGLAGSYEQYF.